Listed here is a single T cell receptor beta chain. These data are taken from a study of blood T cell repertoires in COVID-19. Study members were between roughly 18 and 89 years old and lived in 20 to 25 US regions. Cohorts were determined from participant-reported clinical history. Here immunoSEQ multiplex PCR was the method, and the copy in TCRdb shows in-frame clones only, minus some. Among about 300,000 clones listed, approximately 84% were seen once. This clonotype was obtained from a man under 40 who had recovered from COVID-19. Material: PBMCs or T cells enriched from blood (not recorded which).

As DNA, the CDR3 is TGTGCCAGCAGTGATCTCGGTCCTTATAGCAATCAGCCCCAGCATTTT. This encodes CASSDLGPYSNQPQHF. The chain links TRBV25-1 to TRBJ1-5; D gene uncertain. The CDR3 extends over 16 amino acids. Germline CDR1 MGHDK, CDR2 SYGVNS. V was shortened by 3 bases and J by 0 bases, with 12 bases between the two germline ends.